Below, 27 T cell receptor beta chains from the same sample are listed, as sequenced in a study of cytomegalovirus exposure and HLA in healthy donors (dated by TCRdb to the late 2010s). Libraries came from the immunoSEQ multiplex PCR assay. A mixture of 60 forward primers for TCR Vbeta segments and 13 reverse primers for TCR Jbeta segments was used in the multiplex PCR. TCRdb obtained this table from immuneACCESS and retained in-frame rearrangements with V and J assigned. These tables miss some clones; where compared with another copy, unresolved V genes account for less than half of the shortfall, and the remainder is unexplained. For this sample the table gives approximately 120,000 clones, of which roughly 79% were detected only once. Together, the top ten hold over 7% of the sample. The sequenced sample was PBMCs. These receptors were obtained from a woman in her fifties or sixties in good health and CMV-seropositive.

This chain connects TRBV6-1 to TRBJ1-4; 10 bases map to TRBD1. The CDR3 contains 15 residues. Trimming removed 6 bases from V and 6 bases from J; junction bases left unmatched: 7. Germline values: CDR1 MNHNS, CDR2 SASEGT. The CDR3 DNA reads TGTGCCAGCAGGGGTTGGGACAGGGGCTATGAAAAACTGTTTTTT. This codes for CASRGWDRGYEKLFF.

This clone has just a few counts. The chain employs TRBV9 and TRBJ2-1; 8 bases fit TRBD2. Trimming at V came to 4 bases and at J to 6 bases, leaving 9 bases not matched to a gene. Germline V lookup: CDR1 SGDLS, CDR2 YYNGEE. This CDR3 contains 15 residues. Here the CDR3 reads CASSSQRGPLNEQFF. For the CDR3, the DNA is TGTGCCAGCAGCTCCCAGCGGGGGCCCCTCAATGAGCAGTTCTTC. Supplemented by reference TRBV9 and TRBJ2-1, the full variable domain reads DSGVTQTPKHLITATGQRVTLRCSPRSGDLSVYWYQQSLDQGLQFLIQYYNGEERAKGNILERFSAQQFPDLHSELNLSSLELGDSALYFCASSSQRGPLNEQFFGPGTRLTVL.

The chain recombines TRBV5-1 with TRBJ2-7; 7 nucleotides line up with TRBD2. The junction had 8 bases not matched to a gene; V was cut back by 4 bases and J by 4 bases. Germline CDR1 is SGHRS and CDR2 is YFSETQ. The CDR3 length is 14 residues. CDR3 protein: CASSGGGFSYEQYF. The DNA of the CDR3 is TGCGCCAGCAGCGGCGGGGGATTCTCTTACGAGCAGTACTTC.

The CDR3 loop is CASSFFSGGGGEQFF. CDR3 DNA: TGCGCCAGCAGCTTTTTTAGCGGGGGGGGTGGTGAGCAGTTCTTC. The chain couples TRBV5-1 to TRBJ2-1; TRBD2 aligns across 11 bases. The CDR3 extends over 15 amino acids. The germline gives CDR1 SGHRS, CDR2 YFSETQ. V lost 2 bases to trimming and J lost 9 bases; unmatched junction nucleotides: 7.

The genes are TRBV20-1 and TRBJ1-1, with D maybe TRBD1 (6 bases). CDR1 is DFQATT, CDR2 SNEGSKA, per germline (reference sequence). The CDR3 runs 11 residues. With 6 bases removed from V and 4 bases from J, the gap between germline ends came to 9 bases. For the CDR3, the DNA is TGCAGTGCCCCAGGGGTCACTGAAGCTTTCTTT. It is translated as CSAPGVTEAFF.

The chain has TRBV4-3 and TRBJ2-7; TRBD2 matches 10 bases. CDR3 length: 16 residues. Germline V CDR1 and CDR2: LGHNA, YSLEER. J was trimmed by 6 bases and V by 3 bases; bases with no gene match: 11. The CDR3 sequence is CASSQVSSGREGEQYF. CDR3 DNA: TGCGCCAGCAGCCAGGTCTCTAGCGGGAGAGAGGGCGAGCAGTACTTC.

This clone was counted a few times. V usage is TRBV29-1 and J usage is TRBJ2-2, with TRBD1 identical over 9 bases. The CDR3 is made up of 13 amino acids. Trimming removed 7 bases from V and 4 bases from J; junction bases left unmatched: 4. In germline, CDR1 is SQVTM, CDR2 ANQGSEA. The DNA of the CDR3 is TGCAGCGGGAACAGGGGGCTCACCGGGGAGCTGTTTTTT. It encodes CSGNRGLTGELFF.

The gene calls are TRBV5-6 and TRBJ2-2, with D possibly TRBD2 on 5 matching bases. The CDR3 runs to 16 residues. Germline CDR1 is SGHDT and CDR2 is YYEEEE. Trimming removed 4 bases at V and 6 bases at J, with 19 bases between. Here the CDR3 DNA reads TGTGCCAGCAGCATTGTGGCTAGCAGGCCTGCCGGGGAGCTGTTTTTT. Translation: CASSIVASRPAGELFF.

In this sample, this clone turned up a few times. This sequence joins TRBV13 and TRBJ2-1; possibly TRBD2 for D (6 bases). Germline-derived CDR1 and CDR2 are PRHDT and FYEKMQ (reference sequence). The length of the CDR3 is 13 residues. Trimming took off 5 bases at V and 7 bases at J, with 12 bases between the two ends. CDR3 amino acids: CASSDGSLNEQFF. The CDR3 coding sequence is TGTGCCAGCAGCGACGGGAGCCTAAATGAGCAGTTCTTC.

V gene TRBV9 combines with J gene TRBJ2-1; 14 nucleotides match TRBD2. Germline loops: CDR1 SGDLS, CDR2 YYNGEE. The trim removed 0 bases at V and 0 bases at J, leaving 5 bases unmatched. The CDR3 is 19 amino acids. CDR3 sequence: CASSVVGTSGGSSYNEQFF. The CDR3 DNA sequence: TGTGCCAGCAGCGTAGTAGGGACTAGCGGGGGTAGCTCCTACAATGAGCAGTTCTTC.

This chain connects TRBV27 to TRBJ2-3; a possible D gene is TRBD2 (5 bases). Germline V gene sequence: CDR1 MNHEY, CDR2 SMNVEV (reference sequence). CDR3 size: 18 residues. V was shortened by 7 bases and J by 1 base, with 24 bases between the two germline ends. CDR3 nucleotide sequence: TGTGCCAGCAAAGGTGGTGCTTCAGTAGGTAGCGGCACAGATACGCAGTATTTT. Translated, it gives CASKGGASVGSGTDTQYF.

The V call is TRBV7-2, the J call TRBJ2-1; tentative D call: TRBD2 (6 bases). The germline V gene encodes CDR1 SGHTA and CDR2 FQGNSA. V was cut by 7 bases and J by 4 bases, with 17 bases left in between. This CDR3 is 15 amino acids long. The CDR3 DNA reads TGTGCCAGCACCCAAAGGGACTCACTGTACAATGAGCAGTTCTTC. It specifies CASTQRDSLYNEQFF.

V usage is TRBV10-3 and J usage is TRBJ2-5; D ambiguous. From germline, CDR1 is ENHRY and CDR2 SYGVKD. Trimming took 6 bases from V and 1 from J, leaving 9 bases between them. The CDR3 consists of 13 residues. The CDR3 is CAISSGVQETQYF. The CDR3 coding sequence is TGTGCCATCAGCTCAGGTGTCCAAGAGACCCAGTACTTC.

The J gene is TRBJ1-2, the V gene TRBV19; D remains ambiguous. The CDR3 totals 12 residues. Trimming removed 3 bases from V and 6 bases from J, with 8 bases in between. Germline-derived CDR1 and CDR2 are LNHDA and SQIVND (reference sequence). The CDR3 sequence: CASSIRENGYTF. The DNA of the CDR3 is TGTGCCAGTAGTATTCGGGAGAATGGCTACACCTTC.

The chain recombines TRBV4-1 with TRBJ2-7, with 8 bases identical to TRBD1. From germline, CDR1 is MGHRA and CDR2 YSYEKL. Trimming took 4 bases from V and 1 from J; bases not matched to a gene: 3. CDR3 length: 14 amino acids. Here the CDR3 DNA reads TGCGCCAGCAGCCGGACAGGGAAATCCTACGAGCAGTACTTC. Protein product: CASSRTGKSYEQYF.

V is TRBV29-1 and J is TRBJ1-5; the D gene is possibly TRBD1 (6 bases). The germline V gene has CDR1 SQVTM and CDR2 ANQGSEA. This CDR3 has 13 amino acids. The ends were cut back, 6 bases at V and 1 base at J, with 10 bases in the middle. CDR3 DNA sequence: TGCAGCGTAGGGGACAAGAGCAATCAGCCCCAGCATTTT. It specifies CSVGDKSNQPQHF.

This clone was seen just once. J is TRBJ2-5 and V is TRBV5-5; 14 bases line up with TRBD2. In germline, CDR1 is SGHKS, CDR2 YYEKEE (reference sequence). This CDR3 contains 17 residues. Trimming removed 0 bases from V and 3 bases from J; junction bases left unmatched: 4. The CDR3 here is CASSLGLAGGLKETQYF. CDR3 bases: TGTGCCAGCAGCTTGGGACTAGCGGGAGGGCTGAAAGAGACCCAGTACTTC.

This chain joins TRBV19 and TRBJ2-2; D may be TRBD1 (5 bases). This CDR3 spans 14 amino acids. Germline loops: CDR1 LNHDA, CDR2 SQIVND (reference sequence). V lost 1 base and J 5 bases, leaving 8 bases between the germline ends. CDR3 loop: CASSIARETGELFF. The CDR3 DNA follows: TGTGCCAGTAGTATAGCCAGGGAAACCGGGGAGCTGTTTTTT.

The J gene is TRBJ2-3, the V gene TRBV5-1; D is uncertain. CDR3 length equals 14 residues. Trimming took 0 bases from V and 1 from J, leaving 6 bases between them. CDR1 SGHRS and CDR2 YFSETQ come from the germline V gene. CDR3: CASSLVAGTDTQYF. The CDR3 DNA reads TGCGCCAGCAGCTTGGTGGCCGGCACAGATACGCAGTATTTT. Complete variable domain (other parts from reference TRBV5-1 and TRBJ2-3): KAGVTQTPRYLIKTRGQQVTLSCSPISGHRSVSWYQQTPGQGLQFLFEYFSETQRNKGNFPGRFSGRQFSNSRSEMNVSTLELGDSALYLCASSLVAGTDTQYFGPGTRLTVL.

This clone was counted only a few times. This chain joins TRBV19 and TRBJ2-2; D is perhaps TRBD1 (6 bases). V dropped 6 bases and J dropped 7 bases, with 15 bases sitting between them. Germline assignment: CDR1 LNHDA and CDR2 SQIVND (reference sequence). The CDR3 length is 14 residues. CDR3 nucleotide sequence: TGTGCCAGTAGCCCCTGGACAGCGTTCGGGGAGCTGTTTTTT. This sequence encodes CASSPWTAFGELFF.

This sequence joins TRBV5-1 and TRBJ2-5, with TRBD2 identical over 9 bases. The CDR3 is made up of 15 amino acids. Germline CDR1 is SGHRS and CDR2 is YFSETQ. Trimming took 3 bases from V and 5 from J; bases not matched to a gene: 8. As DNA, the CDR3 is TGCGCCAGCAGCTCCGGCGGGGGGGTGAGGGAGACCCAGTACTTC. Encoded protein: CASSSGGGVRETQYF.

This clone came up a few times. The chain uses TRBV7-2 and TRBJ2-7, with TRBD1 identical over 10 bases. Germline V CDR1 and CDR2: SGHTA, FQGNSA. The CDR3 loop spans 19 amino acids. V was clipped by 0 bases and J by 2 bases; unmatched bases: 13. CDR3 amino acids: CASSLAGTGEIPLAYEQYF. CDR3 nucleotides: TGTGCCAGCAGCTTAGCCGGGACAGGGGAAATTCCCCTTGCCTACGAGCAGTACTTC.

This clone has a handful of counts. The chain couples TRBV18 to TRBJ1-3, with 7 positions matching TRBD1. CDR3 length equals 13 residues. J lost 5 bases, V lost 8 bases, and 6 bases had no gene match. CDR1 and CDR2 (germline): KGHSH, LQKENI. CDR3 sequence reads: CASTPGQRNTIYF. The CDR3 DNA is TGTGCCAGCACTCCGGGACAGAGAAACACCATATATTTT.

The gene calls are TRBV5-1 and TRBJ1-4; TRBD1 might be the D (6 bases). Germline V gives CDR1 SGHRS, CDR2 YFSETQ. This CDR3 comprises 15 residues. Trimming shortened V by 0 bases and J by 0 bases, and 6 bases separated the two germline ends. CDR3 sequence reads: CASSLAGATNEKLFF. The DNA for the CDR3 is TGCGCCAGCAGCTTGGCAGGGGCAACTAATGAAAAACTGTTTTTT.

The count of this clone is one. This sequence joins TRBV6-6 and TRBJ1-5, with 8 nucleotides matching TRBD1. With V trimmed by 4 bases and J by 7 bases, 6 bases remained unmatched. This CDR3 is 14 amino acids long. CDR1 MNHNY and CDR2 SVGAGI come from the germline V gene (reference sequence). CDR3 nucleotide sequence: TGTGCCAGCAGTTTTGGACAGGGTGGCCAGCCCCAGCATTTT. Translated: CASSFGQGGQPQHF.

The rearrangement joins TRBV2 to TRBJ1-1; D call uncertain. CDR1 is SNHLY, CDR2 FYNNEI, per germline. The CDR3 loop spans 16 amino acids. Trimming took 4 bases from V and 5 from J, leaving 20 bases between them. The CDR3 bases are TGTGCCAGCAGTGCCCCCCCCACCACGTTTCGGACTGAAGCTTTCTTT. Its translation: CASSAPPTTFRTEAFF.

The chain links TRBV5-1 to TRBJ1-6, with D unclear. The CDR3 has 14 amino acids. CDR1 is SGHRS, CDR2 YFSETQ, per germline. V was cut by 0 bases and J by 7 bases, with 8 bases left in between. The CDR3 sequence: CASSLATANSPLHF. CDR3 DNA sequence: TGCGCCAGCAGCTTGGCCACAGCAAATTCACCCCTCCACTTT. The variable domain in full, completed from reference TRBV5-1 and TRBJ1-6, reads KAGVTQTPRYLIKTRGQQVTLSCSPISGHRSVSWYQQTPGQGLQFLFEYFSETQRNKGNFPGRFSGRQFSNSRSEMNVSTLELGDSALYLCASSLATANSPLHFGNGTRLTVT.